The entry that follows covers one T cell receptor (beta chain) sequence. Antigen: not known. Molecular barcoded adaptors covering alpha/delta and beta/gamma chains were used on about 390 ng RNA. TCRdb itself ran the reads through MiXCR, one entry per CDR3 protein. The data hold about 35,000 distinct CDR3 sequences, with 14% observed a single time. This CDR3 has 16 amino acids. V was trimmed by 0 bases and J by 4 bases, leaving 13 bases between them. The germline CDR1 and CDR2 sequences are LGHDT and YNNKEL (reference sequence). This entry comes from a study of read filtering for tumor transcriptome and immune sequencing. The study, taken as a whole, reports: Without single-read clonotypes, shared clonotype proportions correlated more between IR-seq and RNA-seq.

The chain couples TRBV3-1 to TRBJ2-1, with D possibly being TRBD1 (7 bases). The source is a donor aged 40 or over with multiple myeloma. Input material: a population of CD138-negative cells sorted from bone marrow. CDR3 nucleotide sequence: TGTGCCAGCAGCCAAGAGCCAGGGGGGCGGTACAATGAGCAGTTCTTC. Protein product: CASSQEPGGRYNEQFF.